The T cell receptor (beta chain) described here comes from a study of prognosis after radiotherapy for stage I lung cancer. Study details: Every lung cancer patient of the non-small cell type was deemed medically inoperable. Receipt of concurrent therapy with stereotactic body radiotherapy occurred in no patient. Regarding the study as a whole: Stereotactic body radiation therapy was followed by a fall in unique TCR clone counts, with a median of roughly 9,300 versus 7,200.

This CDR3 comprises 13 residues. Germline V gene data show CDR1 as SGHRS and CDR2 as YFSETQ. The V and J ends lost 4 bases and 5 bases respectively, with 12 bases between them. Remarks on this clonotype: Its antigen is as yet unknown.

Amplification of the TCR beta CDR3 (from genomic DNA) was done by two-round multiplex PCR. First-round PCR employed TRBV- and TRBJ-specific primers for each gene. For its second round, the PCR relied on universal primers. In TCRdb, the multiplex PCR reads were re-called with MiXCR into one record per CDR3 protein. The sample has approximately 15,000 distinct CDR3 sequences, around 41% seen once. The sequence derives from a donor aged 50 or older with non-small cell lung cancer. The chain uses TRBV5-1 and TRBJ2-5; D gene uncertain. Sequenced material: PBMCs, taken before or after stereotactic body radiation therapy (not recorded which). This CDR3 is CASSPLVGETQYF. The CDR3 DNA reads as TGCGCCAGCAGCCCCCTAGTGGGTGAGACCCAGTACTTC.